Presented here are 21 T cell receptor beta chains from one specimen sequenced in a study of molecular identifiers for immune sequencing clone quantification. TCRdb reanalysed the PCR reads using MiXCR and keeps one entry per CDR3 protein. The table records some 320,000 distinct CDR3 sequences, about 22% of them present only once. The material sequenced was naive CD8+ T cells from blood, with Jurkat cell RNA spiked in. Subset reported: FACS-sorted CD8+CD4-CCR7+CD45RA+ naive T cells. The origin of the receptors is a human donor in good health. Some libraries in this study had Jurkat cell RNA spiked in.

About this clonotype: A read error may account for a junction end that differs from germline. The chain combines TRBV5-1 with TRBJ1-1; D is unclear. The CDR3 runs to 13 residues. Germline V gene data show CDR1 as SGHRS and CDR2 as YFSETQ. CDR3 DNA sequence: TGCGCCTGCAGCTTGCCCGGGAACACTGAAGCTTTCTTT. Its protein is CACSLPGNTEAFF.

The chain recombines TRBV6-5 with TRBJ2-7; D not certain. V was cut by 2 bases and J by 4 bases, with 12 bases left in between. This CDR3 has 14 amino acids. Germline CDR1 and CDR2: MNHEY and SVGAGI. CDR3 coding DNA: TGTGCCAGCAGTTACACTCCCGGAGCGTACGAGCAGTACTTC. Translated: CASSYTPGAYEQYF.

This clonotype was seen at least ten times. Mismatch with germline at one junction end may stem from a read error. The V call is TRBV14, the J call TRBJ2-7, with 11 bases matching TRBD1. The CDR3 loop spans 13 amino acids. Looked up from germline, CDR1 is SGHDN and CDR2 is FVKESK. This CDR3 reads CASRQDWDRGSLF. The CDR3 coding sequence is TGTGCCAGCAGACAAGACTGGGACAGGGGGTCACTTTTC.

This clonotype was observed at least ten times. This sequence joins TRBV7-6 and TRBJ2-7; 9 bases match TRBD2. The CDR3 is 16 amino acids. Germline-derived CDR1 and CDR2 are SGHVS and FNYEAQ. V lost 5 bases, J lost 4 bases, and 12 bases stayed unmatched. CDR3 sequence (DNA): TGTGCCAGCAGCCTTAGCGGGAGTGCCTTTCAGTACGAGCAGTACTTC. Translation: CASSLSGSAFQYEQYF. The variable domain in full, completed from reference TRBV7-6 and TRBJ2-7, reads GAGVSQSPRYKVTKRGQDVALRCDPISGHVSLYWYRQALGQGPEFLTYFNYEAQQDKSGLPNDRFSAERPEGSISTLTIQRTEQRDSAMYRCASSLSGSAFQYEQYFGPGTRLTVT.

This clonotype has ten or more counts. V usage is TRBV20-1 and J usage is TRBJ2-7; TRBD2 matches at 7 bases. Per the germline V gene, CDR1 is DFQATT and CDR2 is SNEGSKA (reference sequence). The CDR3 has 17 residues. Unmatched junction bases numbered 14, after V lost 0 bases and J lost 3 bases. The DNA of the CDR3 is TGCAGTGCTAGAGATCTGAGAGCGGGAAGCCGCGGCTACGAGCAGTACTTC. Translated: CSARDLRAGSRGYEQYF.

This clonotype was recorded at least ten times. The rearrangement links TRBV29-1 to TRBJ2-5, with TRBD1 matching over 7 bases. J lost 2 bases, V lost 6 bases, and 3 bases had no gene match. The CDR3 totals 12 residues. The germline CDR1 and CDR2 sequences are SQVTM and ANQGSEA. CDR3 in DNA: TGCAGCGTCCTGGGACAGCAAGAGACCCAGTACTTC. Translating it yields CSVLGQQETQYF.

Concerning this clonotype: Possible read error: a much larger clone is one base away. The genes are TRBV12-3 or TRBV12-4 and TRBJ2-4; TRBD2 aligns across 11 bases. The CDR3 is 15 residues long. V gave up 5 bases and J gave up 9 bases; unmatched junction bases: 9. CDR3 DNA: TGTGCCAGCAGTGGTTTGGTGACTAGCGGGGTCATTCAGTACTTC. Translation: CASSGLVTSGVIQYF.

This clonotype was recorded at least ten times. The V gene is TRBV12-3 or TRBV12-4, the J gene TRBJ2-7, with a tentative D call TRBD1 (6 bases). This CDR3 has 13 amino acids. V dropped 3 bases and J dropped 6 bases, with 12 bases sitting between them. This CDR3 is CASSFTGYSEQYF. For the CDR3, the DNA is TGTGCCAGCAGTTTTACAGGGTACAGCGAGCAGTACTTC.

As for this clonotype: A much larger clone differs from this one at a single base, so this may be a read error. V usage is TRBV7-6 and J usage is TRBJ2-5; D is ambiguous. This CDR3 has 16 amino acids. The V gene's germline CDR1 is SGHVS and CDR2 FNYEAQ. The CDR3 DNA sequence: TGTGCCTGCAGCTTATCAATCCCAGAGCACCAAGAGACCCAGTACTTC. Translation gives CACSLSIPEHQETQYF.

Concerning this clonotype: This may stem from a read error, because a much larger clone lies one nucleotide away. Here the CDR3 reads CARSKAQGKSSYNSPLHF. CDR3 in DNA: TGTGCCCGCAGCAAAGCGCAGGGGAAAAGCTCCTATAATTCACCCCTCCACTTT. The chain has TRBV21-1 and TRBJ1-6; the table's D call TRBD1 went unverified against the DNA. TRBV21-1 is a known pseudogene. The CDR3 sequence is 18 residues long.

Of note for this clonotype: A much larger clone lies a single base off, so this may be a read error. Since no conserved phenylalanine or tryptophan closes the CDR3, a read error is the likely cause. V gene TRBV2 combines with J gene TRBJ2-3; D may match TRBD1 or TRBD2 (6 bases each). Germline V gene lookup returns CDR1 SNHLY and CDR2 FYNNEI. This CDR3 is built from 13 residues. Trimming pared 7 bases from V and 1 base from J, leaving 9 bases between. The CDR3: CASIGGRTDTQYS. CDR3 sequence (DNA): TGTGCCAGCATTGGGGGGCGCACAGATACGCAGTATTCT.

A remark on this clonotype: This may arise from a read error, as a much more abundant clone is one base away. The chain joins TRBV12-3 or TRBV12-4 to TRBJ2-6, with D perhaps matching TRBD2 (6 bases). CDR3 length equals 17 residues. V lost 9 bases, J lost 0 bases, and 18 bases lay in between. CDR3 residues: CASGRYGQSSGANVLTF. The CDR3 DNA sequence: TGTGCCAGTGGGAGGTACGGGCAAAGCTCTGGGGCCAACGTCCTGACTTTC.

This clonotype was detected ten times or more. The rearrangement uses TRBV7-6 and TRBJ2-7, with 11 bases that match TRBD1. J lost 7 bases, V lost 7 bases, and 9 bases had no gene match. The CDR3 runs 14 residues. The V gene's germline CDR1 is SGHVS and CDR2 FNYEAQ. The CDR3 region is CASNEGTGGDEQYF. The CDR3 DNA is TGTGCCAGCAACGAGGGGACAGGGGGGGATGAGCAGTACTTC.

This clonotype was found once. Since a much larger clone is just one base distant, this may be a read error. The chain has TRBV13 and TRBJ2-5, with 7 bases that match TRBD2. This CDR3 has 13 amino acids. Germline CDR1 is PRHDT and CDR2 is FYEKMQ (reference sequence). The V segment lost 4 bases and the J segment 4 bases; nucleotides outside the gene matches: 3. The CDR3 DNA sequence: TGTGCCAGCAGCTGGGGGACTATAGAGACCCAGTACTTC. Residues: CASSWGTIETQYF.

At least ten counts were recorded for this clonotype. The chain employs TRBV28 and TRBJ2-7; D unresolved. Germline loops: CDR1 MDHEN, CDR2 SYDVKM. The CDR3 spans 11 residues. V was shortened by 3 bases and J by 5 bases, with 5 bases between the two germline ends. CDR3 region: CASSFLNEQYF. In nucleotides, the CDR3 is TGTGCCAGCAGTTTCCTCAACGAGCAGTACTTC.

Regarding this clonotype: Just one base apart from a much larger clone, this may be a read error. The chain combines TRBV6-6 with TRBJ2-7; D is unresolved. Germline assignment: CDR1 MNHNY and CDR2 SVGAGI (reference sequence). The CDR3 has 14 residues. Trimming removed 2 bases at V and 4 bases at J, with 12 bases between. In DNA form, the CDR3 reads TGTGCCAGCAGTTACCTTCCTAGTTCGTACGAGCAGTACTTC. This codes for CASSYLPSSYEQYF.

The J gene is TRBJ2-3, the V gene TRBV6-4; D possibly corresponds to TRBD1 (6 bases). The V gene lost 0 bases and the J gene lost 2 bases, with 24 bases spanning the gap. CDR1 is MRHNA and CDR2 is SNTAGT in the germline V gene. The CDR3 contains 20 residues. As DNA, the CDR3 is TGTGCCAGCAGTGACTCGCAGGATAGTTCGAGGACAGCCTTCACAGATACGCAGTATTTT. It encodes CASSDSQDSSRTAFTDTQYF.

The J gene is TRBJ2-5, the V gene TRBV7-9; 10 bases agree with TRBD1. This CDR3 region has 18 residues. The ends lost 4 bases at V and 0 bases at J; junction bases unmatched: 11. Germline V gene data show CDR1 as SEHNR and CDR2 as FQNEAQ (reference sequence). The CDR3 DNA reads TGTGCCAGCAGCTATACTTCCGGGACAGGGGTCTACCAAGAGACCCAGTACTTC. Protein: CASSYTSGTGVYQETQYF.

With regard to this clonotype: The CDR3 does not close with the conserved phenylalanine or tryptophan, likely indicating a read error. This chain connects TRBV2 to TRBJ2-5; TRBD1 matches 8 bases. V lost 8 bases, J lost 2 bases, and 4 bases stayed unmatched. Germline V lookup: CDR1 SNHLY, CDR2 FYNNEI. The CDR3 totals 13 residues. The CDR3 region has the DNA TGTGCCAGCGGGACAGGACTTCAAGAGACCCAGTACCTC. This codes for CASGTGLQETQYL.

Points on this clonotype: A read error is possible here, since a much larger clone lies one base away. This chain joins TRBV5-1 and TRBJ2-7; possibly TRBD2 for D (7 bases). Germline assignment: CDR1 SGHRS and CDR2 YFSETQ. With 4 bases removed from V and 0 bases from J, the gap between germline ends came to 14 bases. This CDR3 is 15 amino acids long. Here the CDR3 reads CASSLGRGASYEQYF. CDR3 bases: TGCGCCAGCAGCCTGGGACGGGGGGCCTCCTACGAGCAGTACTTC.

The chain joins TRBV6-5 to TRBJ1-4; tentative D call: TRBD1 (5 bases). With 5 bases removed from V and 0 bases from J, the gap between germline ends came to 10 bases. The germline V gene encodes CDR1 MNHEY and CDR2 SVGAGI. CDR3 length: 15 amino acids. CDR3 DNA: TGTGCCAGCAGTACCCGACAGTCAACTAATGAAAAACTGTTTTTT. This sequence encodes CASSTRQSTNEKLFF.